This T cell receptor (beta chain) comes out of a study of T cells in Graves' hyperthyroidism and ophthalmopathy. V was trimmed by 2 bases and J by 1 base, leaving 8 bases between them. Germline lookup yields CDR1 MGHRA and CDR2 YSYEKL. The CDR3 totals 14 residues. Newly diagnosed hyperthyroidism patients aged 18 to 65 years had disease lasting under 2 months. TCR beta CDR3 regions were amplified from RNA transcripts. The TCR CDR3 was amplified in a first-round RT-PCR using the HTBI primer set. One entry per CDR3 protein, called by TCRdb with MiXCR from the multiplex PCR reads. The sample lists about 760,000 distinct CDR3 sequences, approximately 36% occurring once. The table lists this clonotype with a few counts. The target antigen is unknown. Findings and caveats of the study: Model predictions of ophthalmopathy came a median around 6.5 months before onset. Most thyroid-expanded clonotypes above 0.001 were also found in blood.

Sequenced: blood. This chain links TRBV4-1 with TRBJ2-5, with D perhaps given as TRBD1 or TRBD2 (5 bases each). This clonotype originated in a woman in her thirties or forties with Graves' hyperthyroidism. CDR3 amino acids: CASSQKGTQETQYF. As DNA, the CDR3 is TGCGCCAGCAGCCAAAAGGGGACCCAAGAGACCCAGTACTTC.